This T cell receptor beta chain was identified during a study of blood T cell repertoires in COVID-19. How the authors handled the data: Estimates of nucleated cell counts were drawn from the amplification of reference gene primers. TCRdb keeps only in-frame clones here, not all; method: immunoSEQ multiplex PCR. V and J calls and clone size follow that table, whereas D and trimming were derived from the DNA. The sample records 15,000 to 20,000 clones, roughly 81% being singletons. This clone showed up just a few times. The same CDR3 arises from other DNA sequences in this sample as well. The CDR3 is 14 residues long. Germline values: CDR1 SGHRS, CDR2 YFSETQ. Trimming removed 4 bases at V and 2 bases at J, with 11 bases between.

J is TRBJ2-3 and V is TRBV5-1; weak D call: TRBD1 (6 bases). The sequenced sample consisted of peripheral blood. The sequence was obtained from a man in his 60s with acute or convalescent COVID-19. CDR3 loop: CASSTGQITDTQYF. The DNA of the CDR3 is TGCGCCAGCAGCACGGGACAAATCACAGATACGCAGTATTTT.